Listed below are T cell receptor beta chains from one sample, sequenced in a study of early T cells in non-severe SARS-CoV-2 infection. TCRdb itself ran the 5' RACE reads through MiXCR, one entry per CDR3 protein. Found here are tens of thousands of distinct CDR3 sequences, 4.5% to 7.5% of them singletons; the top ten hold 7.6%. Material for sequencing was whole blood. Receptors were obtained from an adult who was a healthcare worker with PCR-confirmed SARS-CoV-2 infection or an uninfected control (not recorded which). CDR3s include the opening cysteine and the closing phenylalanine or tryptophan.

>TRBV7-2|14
CASSRDRGSAEAFF
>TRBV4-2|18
CASSQAGTSGSSYNEQFF
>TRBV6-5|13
CASSYLGGSGYTF
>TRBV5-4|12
CASSPQYNEQFF
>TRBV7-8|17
CASSQTPGQGLNTEAFF
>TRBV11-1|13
CASSLISNSPLHF
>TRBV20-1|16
CSARDPRQGPNYGYTF
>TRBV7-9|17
CASTLGGNRVIQETQYF
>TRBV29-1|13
CSVAVQGASSTFF
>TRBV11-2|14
CASNRGALNYGYTF
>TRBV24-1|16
CATSDGRTGVNYEQYF
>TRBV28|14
CASSLSGFGQPQHF
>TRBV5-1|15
CASSVTSGSYNEQFF
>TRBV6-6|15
CATLRGQASNYGYTF
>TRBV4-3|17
CASSPWPSDSGANVLTF
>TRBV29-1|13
CSGSAQVGGELFF
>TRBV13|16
CASSLGPPGTAREAFF
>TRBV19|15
CASSWGQGTYNEQFF
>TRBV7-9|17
CASSLRKISGPFNEQFF
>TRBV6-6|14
CASSLRAGPYEQYF
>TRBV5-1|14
CASSFVNQNTEAFF
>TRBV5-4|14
CASSLYSQSYEQYF
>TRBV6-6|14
CASGPWGQGNGYTF
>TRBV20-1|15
CSARVTGLMSYGYTF
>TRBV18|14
CASSPPKGNTEAFF
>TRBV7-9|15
CASSLDRGFSYEQYF
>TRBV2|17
CATQPGLAGKRSYEQYF
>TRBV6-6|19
CASSYSWDSTKANTGELFF
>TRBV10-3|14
CAISDPLNGETQYF
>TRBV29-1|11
CSVGGEETQYF
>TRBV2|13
CASKSRREAEQYF
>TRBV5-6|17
CASSPGPPERLDNEQFF
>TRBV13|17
CASSLRAGSSSYNEQFF
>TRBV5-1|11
CASGIVETQYF
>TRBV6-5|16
CASSPTSGSSTDTQYF
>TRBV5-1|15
CASSATDPFQETQYF
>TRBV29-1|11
CSGLIYTEAFF
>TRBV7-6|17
CASSLVAGLAGSNEQYF
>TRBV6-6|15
CASSSRDRGTGELFF
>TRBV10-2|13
CASSEPGRVEAFF
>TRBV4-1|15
CASSQDGTGNTEAFF
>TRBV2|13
CASSDVGRNEQYF
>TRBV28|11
CATQAGRGYTF
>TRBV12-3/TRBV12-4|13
CASSGTLNQPQHF
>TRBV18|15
CASSPPLASTDTQYF
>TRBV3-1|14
CASSQGGGNQPQHF
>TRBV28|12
CASSLQGLLQFF
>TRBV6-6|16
CASSTGTKPNTGELFF
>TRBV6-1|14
CASCWGPGANVLTF
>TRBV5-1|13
CASSFESSHEQYF
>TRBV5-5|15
CASSQTRLQAAEQYF
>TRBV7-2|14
CASSLAGTDQPQHF
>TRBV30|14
CAWSLTPTTGELFF